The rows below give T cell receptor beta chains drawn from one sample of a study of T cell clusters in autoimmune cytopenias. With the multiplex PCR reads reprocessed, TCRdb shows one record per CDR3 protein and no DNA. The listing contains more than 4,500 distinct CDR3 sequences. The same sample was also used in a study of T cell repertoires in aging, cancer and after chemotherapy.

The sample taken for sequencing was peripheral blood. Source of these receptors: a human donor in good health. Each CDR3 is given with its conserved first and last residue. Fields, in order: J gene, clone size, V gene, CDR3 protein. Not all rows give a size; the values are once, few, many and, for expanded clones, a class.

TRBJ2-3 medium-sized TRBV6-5 CASRGTSGGRTDTQYF
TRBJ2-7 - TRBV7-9 CASSPDRTTSEQYF
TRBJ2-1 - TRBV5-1 CASSLARNEQFF
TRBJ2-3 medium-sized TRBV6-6 CASSYERRGTQYF
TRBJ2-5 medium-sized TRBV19 CASSPKYEETQYF
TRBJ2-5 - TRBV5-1 CASSTGTGGETQYF
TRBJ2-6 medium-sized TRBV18 CASSPVDSGANVLTF
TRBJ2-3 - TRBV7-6 CASSFGGRPDTQYF
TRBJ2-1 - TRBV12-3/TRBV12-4 CASSLLDHSYNEQFF
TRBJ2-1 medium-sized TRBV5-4 CASSLDPGSSYNEQFF
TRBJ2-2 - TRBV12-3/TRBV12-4 CASSLGDRVKANTGELFF
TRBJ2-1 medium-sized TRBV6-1 CASSEADRGNNEQFF
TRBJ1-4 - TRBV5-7 CASSVRDYEKLFF
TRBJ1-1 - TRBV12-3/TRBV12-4 CASSYHENTEAFF
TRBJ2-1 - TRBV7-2 CASSLSGQGSNEQFF
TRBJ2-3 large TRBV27 CASSLSRPDTQYF
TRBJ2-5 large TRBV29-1 CSVQGQGPAETQYF
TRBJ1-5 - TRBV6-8 CASSRGLVGEDNQPQHF
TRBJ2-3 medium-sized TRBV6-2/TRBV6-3 CASTGVDTQYF
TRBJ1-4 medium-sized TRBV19 CASSIDPNEKLFF
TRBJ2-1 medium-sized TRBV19 CATSNRTSGGTGSYNEQFF
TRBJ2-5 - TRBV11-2 CASSFYAGWQETQYF
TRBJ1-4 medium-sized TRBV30 CAWSRGYGEKLFF
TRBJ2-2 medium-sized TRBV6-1 CASNKLAGGSTGELFF
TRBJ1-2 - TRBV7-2 CASSSSGQHAGGYTF
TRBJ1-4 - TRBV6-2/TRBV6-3 CASSHRAEVEKLFF
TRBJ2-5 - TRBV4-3 CASSHGHIQETQYF